This is a list of T cell receptor beta chains from one sample in a study of blood T cell repertoires in COVID-19. Assay used: immunoSEQ multiplex PCR; TCRdb lists only in-frame clones, some missing. The sample has around 130,000 clones, about 77% seen once. The sample was peripheral blood. The receptors stem from a man aged 80 or over with acute or convalescent COVID-19. The CDR3 runs from the conserved cysteine through the conserved F or W. A D gene is named only where the DNA matches it firmly. Not all rows give a size; the values are once, few, many and, for expanded clones, a class.

>TRBV9|once|TRBJ2-7|NA
TGTGCCAGCAGCGTAGCTCCGGGGAGCTCCTACGAGCAGTACTTC
CASSVAPGSSYEQYF
>TRBV6-2/TRBV6-3|NA|TRBJ2-7|NA
TGTGCCAGCAGCGACCCGGGACACAGCTTTTGGGAGCAGTACTTC
CASSDPGHSFWEQYF
>TRBV28|NA|TRBJ1-4|NA
TGTGCCAGCAGGGAAAGTGGGGGGACTAATGAAAAACTGTTTTTT
CASRESGGTNEKLFF
>TRBV7-9|NA|TRBJ1-6|NA
TGTGCCAGCAGCTTAGGTAGGAGTTCACCCCTCCACTTT
CASSLGRSSPLHF
>TRBV11-2|NA|TRBJ2-4|TRBD2
TGTGCCAGCAGCTTAGATTATAGGGCTAGCGGGGGAGCCAAAAACATTCAGTACTTC
CASSLDYRASGGAKNIQYF
>TRBV4-2|NA|TRBJ1-4|NA
TGTGCCAGCAGCCAAGATTTAAATGGCGGGGGGGGAAAACTGTTTTTT
CASSQDLNGGGGKLFF
>TRBV19|NA|TRBJ2-3|TRBD2
TGTGCCAGTAGCCCACTTAAAACTAGCGGGGGTGGAGATACGCAGTATTTT
CASSPLKTSGGGDTQYF
>TRBV7-7|NA|TRBJ2-5|TRBD1
TGTGCCAGCAGTCAGGACAGGCAAGAGACCCAGTACTTC
CASSQDRQETQYF
>TRBV5-6|NA|TRBJ2-3|TRBD2
TGTGCCAGCAGCTTGGAGGGACTAGCGGGGCCCACAGATACGCAGTATTTT
CASSLEGLAGPTDTQYF
>TRBV6-2/TRBV6-3|NA|TRBJ1-1|NA
TGTGCCAGCAGTTGGGTTGGGGGCGGCGGTTCCCCTGAAGCTTTCTTT
CASSWVGGGGSPEAFF
>TRBV3-1/TRBV3-2|few|TRBJ1-1|NA
TGTGCCAGCAGCCCACAGGTAATGAACACTGAAGCTTTCTTT
CASSPQVMNTEAFF
>TRBV28|NA|TRBJ2-1|NA
TGTGCCAGCAGTCCAGACGGGACACTCAATGAGCAGTTCTTC
CASSPDGTLNEQFF
>TRBV18|NA|TRBJ2-6|TRBD1
TGTGCCAGCTCACCACCGCTGAGACAGGGGATTCGTGGGGCCAACGTCCTGACTTTC
CASSPPLRQGIRGANVLTF
>TRBV7-8|NA|TRBJ2-7|NA
TGTGCCAGCAGCCCCGAAGGTTACTCTCGGAGCTCCTACGAGCAGTACTTC
CASSPEGYSRSSYEQYF
>TRBV5-1|NA|TRBJ2-5|TRBD1
TGCGCCAGCAGCTCGACAGGGGGTATAGAGACCCAGTACTTC
CASSSTGGIETQYF
>TRBV4-1|NA|TRBJ2-5|TRBD1
TGCGCCAGCAGCCTCGGGACAGGGCTTCGAGGGACCCAGTACTTC
CASSLGTGLRGTQYF
>TRBV6-1|NA|TRBJ2-7|NA
TGTGCCAGCAGTGACCCAGGGTGGGTAACTTACGAGCAGTACTTC
CASSDPGWVTYEQYF
>TRBV19|NA|TRBJ1-2|NA
TGTGCCAGTAAGGCGGGAAACTATGGCTACACCTTC
CASKAGNYGYTF
>TRBV19|NA|TRBJ2-5|TRBD2
TGTGCCAGTAGTATCAGTACTAGCGGGCTCCAAGAGACCCAGTACTTC
CASSISTSGLQETQYF
>TRBV9|NA|TRBJ2-7|NA
TGTGCCAGCAGCGTACTCCCAGGGCCCTACGAGCAGTACTTC
CASSVLPGPYEQYF
>TRBV19|NA|TRBJ2-3|NA
TGTGCCAGTAGTATAGGGGGAGGTACGCAGTATTTT
CASSIGGGTQYF
>TRBV18|once|TRBJ2-7|TRBD2
TGTGCCAGCTCACGAGTAACTAGCGGGGACCACGAGCAGTACTTC
CASSRVTSGDHEQYF
>TRBV2|NA|TRBJ1-2|NA
TGTGCCAGCAGAGGGGGATCCGGTGGCTACACCTTC
CASRGGSGGYTF
>TRBV6-5|few|TRBJ1-5|NA
TGTGCCAGCAGCCCCCGAGACGGGAGCAATCAGCCCCAGCATTTT
CASSPRDGSNQPQHF